These 3 T cell receptor beta chains share one sample of origin, sequenced in a study of blood T cell repertoires in COVID-19. This table comes from immunoSEQ multiplex PCR, and its TCRdb copy is limited to in-frame clones, with some not included. The table records a few hundred thousand clones, roughly nine tenths of them present only once. The sequenced sample consisted of PBMCs or T cells enriched from blood (not recorded which). All receptors come from a woman aged 35 to 49 who had been exposed to COVID-19.

V gene TRBV3-1 (or the pseudogene TRBV3-2) combines with J gene TRBJ1-2, with D hard to call. CDR1 is LGHDT and CDR2 is YNNKEL in the germline V gene (reference sequence). This CDR3 is 14 amino acids long. The V end lost 0 bases, the J end lost 8 bases, and 13 bases lay between the germline ends. Here the CDR3 DNA reads TGTGCCAGCAGCCAAGATATTCAGGTCCGAGGCTACACCTTC. The encoded protein is CASSQDIQVRGYTF.

This clone showed up just once. The chain recombines TRBV7-3 with TRBJ1-2; 7 bases align to TRBD1. The length of the CDR3 is 14 residues. The J segment lost 7 bases and the V segment lost 5 bases, leaving 10 bases of the junction unmatched. CDR1 and CDR2 (germline): SGHTA, FQGTGA. The CDR3 sequence: CASSIDRDSTGYTF. The CDR3 DNA sequence: TGTGCCAGCAGCATAGACAGGGACTCAACTGGCTACACCTTC.

The chain couples TRBV5-1 to TRBJ1-1; D unresolved. CDR1 and CDR2 from the germline V gene are SGHRS and YFSETQ. The V end was cut by 4 bases, the J end by 5 bases, with 12 bases between. The CDR3 contains 13 residues. Here the CDR3 reads CASSRSGETEAFF. In DNA, the CDR3 is TGCGCCAGCAGCCGCTCTGGGGAGACTGAAGCTTTCTTT.